A single sample is the source of the 19 T cell receptor beta chains below, sequenced in a study of shared T cell receptors in the human thymus. Sequencing was performed with immunoSEQ multiplex PCR; in TCRdb, only in-frame clones are kept and a portion is missing. Of hundreds of thousands of clones in the sample, 78% were seen once. This sample also appeared in a second study, on human thymus T cells.

The specimen was thymocytes. Every receptor here comes from a boy younger than two with a congenital heart defect.

J is TRBJ2-5 and V is TRBV7-9; D might be TRBD1 (6 bases). Germline CDR1 SEHNR, CDR2 FQNEAQ (reference sequence). The CDR3 spans 17 residues. Trimming cost V 5 bases and J 2 bases, with 21 bases left between them. The chain's CDR3 is CASSPTDWVGAQETQYF. DNA for the CDR3: TGTGCCAGCAGCCCCACCGACTGGGTGGGGGCGCAAGAGACCCAGTACTTC. The variable domain in full, with the rest retrieved from reference TRBV7-9 and TRBJ2-5, is DTGVSQNPRHKITKRGQNVTFRCDPISEHNRLYWYRQTLGQGPEFLTYFQNEAQLEKSRLLSDRFSAERPKGSFSTLEIQRTEQGDSAMYLCASSPTDWVGAQETQYFGPGTRLLVL.

The CDR3 region is CASSGQKTGKEKLFF. For the CDR3, the DNA is TGTGCCAGCAGTGGCCAAAAGACAGGGAAGGAAAAACTGTTTTTT. The chain uses TRBV25-1 and TRBJ1-4; 7 bases are shared with TRBD1. This CDR3 has 15 residues. Trimming took 4 bases from V and 8 from J; bases not matched to a gene: 10. Germline V gene lookup returns CDR1 MGHDK and CDR2 SYGVNS.

Worth noting for this clone: The same CDR3 also results from other DNA sequences found in this sample. CDR3 DNA sequence: TGCGCCAGCAGCCAAGATAGGGGGGAGCAGTACTTC. Protein sequence: CASSQDRGEQYF. The gene calls are TRBV4-3 and TRBJ2-7; possible D gene TRBD1, 6 bases. Trimming pared 0 bases from V and 7 bases from J, leaving 7 bases between. CDR3 length equals 12 residues. Germline CDR1 is LGHNA and CDR2 is YSLEER.

This clone was seen a single time. The chain joins TRBV28 to TRBJ2-1; possibly TRBD1 for D (6 bases). The CDR3 is 19 amino acids. Trimming removed 2 bases at V and 3 bases at J, with 23 bases between. Germline values: CDR1 MDHEN, CDR2 SYDVKM. In DNA, the CDR3 is TGTGCCAGCAGTTTAGAGAGGGGCCAGGGGCCCTACCACTACAATGAGCAGTTCTTC. Amino acid sequence: CASSLERGQGPYHYNEQFF.

The V call is TRBV29-1, the J call TRBJ2-3, with TRBD2 matching 13 bases. Germline V CDR1 and CDR2: SQVTM, ANQGSEA. V was clipped by 6 bases and J by 6 bases; unmatched bases: 3. The CDR3 has 13 amino acids. The CDR3 region is CSVTSGRADTQYF. The DNA of the CDR3 is TGCAGCGTAACTAGCGGGAGGGCTGATACGCAGTATTTT.

This clone came up a few times. V is TRBV28 and J is TRBJ2-5; TRBD2 might be the D (6 bases). The V and J ends lost 4 bases and 2 bases respectively, with 8 bases between them. Germline CDR1 and CDR2: MDHEN and SYDVKM. CDR3 length: 13 amino acids. This CDR3 is CASSWGTQETQYF. The CDR3 region has the DNA TGTGCCAGCAGTTGGGGGACTCAAGAGACCCAGTACTTC.

This sequence joins TRBV5-1 and TRBJ2-7; 9 positions match TRBD1. The CDR3 consists of 14 residues. Germline assignment: CDR1 SGHRS and CDR2 YFSETQ. Trimming at V came to 6 bases and at J to 5 bases, leaving 9 bases not matched to a gene. In nucleotides, the CDR3 is TGCGCCAGCACCTCCGGGGACAGGGCCCACGAGCAGTACTTC. Translation gives CASTSGDRAHEQYF.

J is TRBJ1-5 and V is TRBV21-1; TRBD1 was called by the table and not checked on the DNA. TRBV21-1 is a pseudogene locus. There are 14 residues in the CDR3. The CDR3 nucleotides read TGTGCCACCAGCCGGGACAGGGTTTGTCAGCCCCAGCATTTT. Protein product: CATSRDRVCQPQHF.

This clone was detected only a few times. The gene calls are TRBV18 and TRBJ2-7; D gene ambiguous. The CDR3 totals 12 residues. V lost 2 bases and J 2 bases, leaving 4 bases between the germline ends. Germline V CDR1 and CDR2: KGHSH, LQKENI. The CDR3 bases are TGTGCCAGCTCACCAGACACCTACGAGCAGTACTTC. Translation: CASSPDTYEQYF. Full variable domain (outside the CDR3, taken from reference TRBV18 and TRBJ2-7): NAGVMQNPRHLVRRRGQEARLRCSPMKGHSHVYWYRQLPEEGLKFMVYLQKENIIDESGMPKERFSAEFPKEGPSILRIQQVVRGDSAAYFCASSPDTYEQYFGPGTRLTVT.

The chain recombines TRBV27 with TRBJ1-4; the D gene is possibly TRBD1 (6 bases). From germline, CDR1 is MNHEY and CDR2 SMNVEV (reference sequence). Trimming pared 5 bases from V and 1 base from J, leaving 11 bases between. The CDR3 is 15 amino acids. CDR3 DNA: TGTGCCAGCAGTCCGTCACAGGGAACTAATGAAAAACTGTTTTTT. Translation: CASSPSQGTNEKLFF.

The gene calls are TRBV19 and TRBJ1-1; the match to TRBD1 covers 11 bases. The length of the CDR3 is 16 residues. The V gene end was trimmed by 8 bases and the J gene end by 4 bases; junction bases not matched to a gene: 12. Germline CDR1 and CDR2: LNHDA and SQIVND (reference sequence). DNA for the CDR3: TGTGCCAGTCTTTGTATCGGGACAGGGGGTTCCACTGAAGCTTTCTTT. It translates to CASLCIGTGGSTEAFF.

Only a few counts were recorded for this clone. The chain links TRBV25-1 to TRBJ2-1; TRBD2 agrees at 12 bases. The CDR3 has 15 residues. CDR1 and CDR2 from the germline V gene are MGHDK and SYGVNS. V trimming: 5 bases; J trimming: 8 bases; junction bases outside the gene matches: 7. DNA for the CDR3: TGTGCCAGCAGTAGGCTAGCGGGAGGGGGGGATGAGCAGTTCTTC. This gives the protein CASSRLAGGGDEQFF.

The table lists this clone with a few counts. The rearrangement joins TRBV30 to TRBJ2-1; 7 bases fit TRBD2. J lost 6 bases, V lost 2 bases, and 7 bases had no gene match. From germline, CDR1 is GTSNPN and CDR2 SVGIG (reference sequence). CDR3 size: 14 residues. CDR3 region: CAWSSRREGNEQFF. The CDR3 nucleotides are TGTGCCTGGAGTAGTAGGAGGGAGGGCAATGAGCAGTTCTTC.

The rearrangement uses TRBV7-8 and TRBJ2-3, with 7 bases fitting TRBD2. The V gene end was trimmed by 2 bases and the J gene end by 5 bases; junction bases not matched to a gene: 7. The CDR3 length is 15 residues. Looked up from germline, CDR1 is SGHVS and CDR2 is FQNEAQ. The CDR3 sequence: CASSLREGHQDTQYF. In DNA, the CDR3 is TGTGCCAGCAGCTTAAGGGAGGGCCATCAAGATACGCAGTATTTT.

This chain connects TRBV9 to TRBJ1-1; 10 nucleotides agree with TRBD1. The CDR3 runs 17 residues. The germline gives CDR1 SGDLS, CDR2 YYNGEE. The trim removed 0 bases at V and 3 bases at J, leaving 8 bases unmatched. The CDR3 loop reads CASSVDGDRGMDTEAFF. The CDR3 nucleotides are TGTGCCAGCAGCGTAGACGGGGACAGGGGAATGGACACTGAAGCTTTCTTT.

With respect to this clone: This CDR3 is missing its conserved last phenylalanine or tryptophan, likely due to a read error. It is unclear where the CDR3 begins or ends on the DNA, so no DNA is shown, and the CDR3 is as TCRdb lists it. V is TRBV5-6 and J is TRBJ2-4; the DNA was not used to check the table's D call, TRBD2. Germline loops: CDR1 SGHDT, CDR2 YYEEEE. The CDR3 numbers 12 amino acids, ends counted. This chain's CDR3 is CASSLGAGLAAL.

This clone was detected only a few times. At the DNA level, this CDR3 is encoded by other sequences in the same sample as well. The chain links TRBV5-4 to TRBJ2-7, with 9 bases matching TRBD1. Germline V gene data show CDR1 as SGHNT and CDR2 as YYREEE (reference sequence). The ends lost 2 bases at V and 1 base at J; junction bases unmatched: 7. The CDR3 is made up of 16 amino acids. The CDR3 coding sequence is TGTGCCAGCAGCTTTTCCGGGACAGGGAGGTCCTACGAGCAGTACTTC. Its translation: CASSFSGTGRSYEQYF.

For this clone: One end of the junction is discordant with germline, which a read error may explain. V usage is TRBV5-1 and J usage is TRBJ2-7, with D uncertain. CDR1 is SGHRS and CDR2 is YFSETQ in the germline V gene. This CDR3 region has 13 residues. The CDR3 reads CASSLAGEVAWCF. The CDR3 DNA is TGCGCCAGCAGCTTGGCCGGCGAGGTGGCGTGGTGCTTC.

The count of this clone is one. The rearrangement uses TRBV13 and TRBJ1-4; 12 bases fit TRBD1. Unmatched junction bases numbered 11, after V lost 4 bases and J lost 5 bases. The germline gives CDR1 PRHDT, CDR2 FYEKMQ (reference sequence). This CDR3 has 18 amino acids. CDR3 nucleotides: TGTGCCAGCAGCTCCCGGACCCGGGACAGGGGGCGCAATGAAAAACTGTTTTTT. Translated, it gives CASSSRTRDRGRNEKLFF.